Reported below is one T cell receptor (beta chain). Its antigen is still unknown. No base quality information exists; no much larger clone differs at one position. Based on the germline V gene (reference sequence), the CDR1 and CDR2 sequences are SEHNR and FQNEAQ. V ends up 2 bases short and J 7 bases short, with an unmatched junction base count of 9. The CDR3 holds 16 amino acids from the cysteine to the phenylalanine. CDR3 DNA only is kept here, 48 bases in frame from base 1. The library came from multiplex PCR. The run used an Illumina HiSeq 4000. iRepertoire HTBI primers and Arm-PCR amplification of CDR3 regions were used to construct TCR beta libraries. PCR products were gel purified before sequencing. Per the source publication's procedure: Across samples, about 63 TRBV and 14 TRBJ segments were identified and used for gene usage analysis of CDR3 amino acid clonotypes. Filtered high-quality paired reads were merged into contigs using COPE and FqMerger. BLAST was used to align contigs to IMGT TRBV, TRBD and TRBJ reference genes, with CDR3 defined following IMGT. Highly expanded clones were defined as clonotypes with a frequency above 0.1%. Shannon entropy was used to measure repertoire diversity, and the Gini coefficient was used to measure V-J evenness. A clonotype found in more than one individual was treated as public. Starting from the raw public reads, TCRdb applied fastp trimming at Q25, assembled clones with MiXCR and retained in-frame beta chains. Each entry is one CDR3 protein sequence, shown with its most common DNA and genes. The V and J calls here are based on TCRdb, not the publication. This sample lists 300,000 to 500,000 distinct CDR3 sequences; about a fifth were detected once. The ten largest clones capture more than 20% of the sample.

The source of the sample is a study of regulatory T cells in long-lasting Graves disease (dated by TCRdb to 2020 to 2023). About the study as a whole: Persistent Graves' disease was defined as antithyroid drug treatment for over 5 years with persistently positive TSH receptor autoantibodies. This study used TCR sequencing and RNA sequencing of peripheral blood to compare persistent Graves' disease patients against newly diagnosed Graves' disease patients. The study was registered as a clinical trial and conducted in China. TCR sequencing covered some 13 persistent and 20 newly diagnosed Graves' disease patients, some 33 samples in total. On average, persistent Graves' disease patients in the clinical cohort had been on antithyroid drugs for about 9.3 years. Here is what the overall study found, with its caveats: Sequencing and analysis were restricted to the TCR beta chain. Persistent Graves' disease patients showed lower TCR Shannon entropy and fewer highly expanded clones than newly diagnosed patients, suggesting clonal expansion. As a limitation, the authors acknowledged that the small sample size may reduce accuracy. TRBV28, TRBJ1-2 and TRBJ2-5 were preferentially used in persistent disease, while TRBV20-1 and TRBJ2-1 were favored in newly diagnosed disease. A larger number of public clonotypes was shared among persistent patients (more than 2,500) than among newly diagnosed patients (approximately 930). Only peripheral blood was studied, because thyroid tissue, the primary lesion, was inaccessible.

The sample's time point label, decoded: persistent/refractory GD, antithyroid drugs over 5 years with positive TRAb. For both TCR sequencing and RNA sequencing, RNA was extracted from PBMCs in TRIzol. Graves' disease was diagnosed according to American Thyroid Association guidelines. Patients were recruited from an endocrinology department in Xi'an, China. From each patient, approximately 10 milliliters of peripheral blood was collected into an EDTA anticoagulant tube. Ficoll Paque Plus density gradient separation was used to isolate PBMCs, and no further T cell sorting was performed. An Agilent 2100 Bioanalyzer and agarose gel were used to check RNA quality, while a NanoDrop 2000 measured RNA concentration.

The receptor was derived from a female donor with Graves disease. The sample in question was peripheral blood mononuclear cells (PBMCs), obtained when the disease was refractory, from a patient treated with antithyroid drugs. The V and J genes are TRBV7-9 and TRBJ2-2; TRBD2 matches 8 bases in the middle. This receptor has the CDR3 CASSLSGREGGGELFF. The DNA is TGTGCCAGCAGCTTATCCGGGAGGGAAGGTGGCGGGGAGCTGTTTTTT.